The rows below give T cell receptor beta chains drawn from one sample of a study of blood T cell repertoires in COVID-19. Assay: immunoSEQ multiplex PCR; the TCRdb copy retains only in-frame clones and omits some. The sample contains 200,000 to 300,000 clones, over 80% of which appear only once. Material: peripheral blood. The receptor set was obtained from a human donor in a cohort sampled during active COVID-19. Each CDR3 is given with its conserved first and last residue. A D gene is named only where the DNA matches it firmly. Some rows mark clone size as missing; the rest say once, few, many or name a class of expanded clone.

d_call j_call clone_size v_call cdr3_nt cdr3_aa
NA TRBJ1-6 NA TRBV10-3 TGTGCCATCAGTGAAACGGCAGGGGCGGTTAATTCACCCCTCCACTTT CAISETAGAVNSPLHF
TRBD1 TRBJ1-3 NA TRBV14 TGTGCCAGCAGCCTGGACAGGGCAGTTGGAAACACCATATATTTT CASSLDRAVGNTIYF
NA TRBJ2-5 NA TRBV6-5 TGTGCCAGCAGTTACTCGAAAGGGGTTGGGGAGACCCAGTACTTC CASSYSKGVGETQYF
NA TRBJ2-1 NA TRBV6-5 TGTGCCAGCAGTTCCTCCGGGAGCAGCTCCTACAATGAGCAGTTCTTC CASSSSGSSSYNEQFF
TRBD2 TRBJ2-3 NA TRBV20-1 TGCAGTGCTCGTGCGAGCGGGGGGGCCGGCACAGATACGCAGTATTTT CSARASGGAGTDTQYF
NA TRBJ2-2 NA TRBV18 TGTGCCAGCTCACCACGATATGGGAGGAACACCGGGGAGCTGTTTTTT CASSPRYGRNTGELFF
TRBD2 TRBJ2-3 NA TRBV10-3 TGTGCCACTTCGGGACTAGAGGCAGATACGCAGTATTTT CATSGLEADTQYF
NA TRBJ2-7 NA TRBV5-1 TGCGCCAGCAGCTCATGGACAGCTTTGACCTACGAGCAGTACTTC CASSSWTALTYEQYF
NA TRBJ1-4 NA TRBV3-1/TRBV3-2 TGTGCCAGCAGCCAAGAAGGCAGGGAGGGGGAAAAACTGTTTTTT CASSQEGREGEKLFF
TRBD1 TRBJ1-2 NA TRBV28 TGTGCCAGCAGTTTACAGGGGGGTGGCTACACCTTC CASSLQGGGYTF
NA TRBJ1-5 once TRBV5-1 TGCGCCAGCAGCTTGGGAGGGAGGAATCAGCCCCAGCATTTT CASSLGGRNQPQHF
TRBD2 TRBJ2-1 few TRBV7-6 TGTGCCAGCAGCCCCATCAGCGGGGGCCAGGGTGAGCAGTTCTTC CASSPISGGQGEQFF
TRBD1 TRBJ1-5 NA TRBV20-1 TGCAGTGCTAGTCCCGGGACAGGGGGCTTTCAGCCCCAGCATTTT CSASPGTGGFQPQHF
NA TRBJ2-3 NA TRBV7-2 TGTGCCAGCAGTAATCCTGGCGATACGCAGTATTTT CASSNPGDTQYF
TRBD1 TRBJ2-7 few TRBV6-6 TGTGCCAGCGTGGACAGGGGTAGCTCCTACGAGCAGTACTTC CASVDRGSSYEQYF
TRBD2 TRBJ2-1 NA TRBV5-4 TGTGCCAGCAGCTTACCTCTAGCGGGGGGCGGGGTTGAGCAGTTCTTC CASSLPLAGGGVEQFF
TRBD1 TRBJ1-1 NA TRBV3-1/TRBV3-2 TGTGCCAGCAGCCTACGGACAGGGAGGGTGGACACTGAAGCTTTCTTT CASSLRTGRVDTEAFF
NA TRBJ1-4 NA TRBV12-5 TGTGCTAGTGGTTTGTCACAGGGAGCAACTAATGAAAAACTGTTTTTT CASGLSQGATNEKLFF
NA TRBJ1-5 NA TRBV5-8 TGTGCCAGCAGCTTCTCAATGGGGCCAAATCAGCCCCAGCATTTT CASSFSMGPNQPQHF
TRBD1 TRBJ1-1 NA TRBV7-3 TGTGCCAGCAGTCACAAGCCAGGGGGCGCAGTGGCAGCTTTCTTT CASSHKPGGAVAAFF
NA TRBJ1-4 NA TRBV27 TGTGCCAGCAGCCTAGGAGAGCCAACTAATGAAAAACTGTTTTTT CASSLGEPTNEKLFF
TRBD1 TRBJ1-6 NA TRBV2 TGTGCCAGCAGACCGGGACAGGGGACCAATTCACCCCTCCACTTT CASRPGQGTNSPLHF
NA TRBJ2-7 NA TRBV12-3/TRBV12-4 TGTGCCAGCAGTTTAGCGCGTGGCTACGAGCAGTACTTC CASSLARGYEQYF
TRBD2 TRBJ2-7 once TRBV11-2 TGTGCCAGCAGCTTAGATCTCGAGCGGGGATACGAGCAGTACTTC CASSLDLERGYEQYF
TRBD1 TRBJ1-6 few TRBV9 TGTGCCAGCAGCCCTGACAGGGGTAGGACCTATAATTCACCCCTCCACTTT CASSPDRGRTYNSPLHF
NA TRBJ1-5 NA TRBV9 TGTGCCAGCAGTGTGCAGGAAAATCAGCCCCAGCATTTT CASSVQENQPQHF